Described below is a single TCR beta chain sequence and its context. Its antigen is still unknown. V was clipped by 5 bases and J by 3 bases, with 7 bases between them. CDR1 DFQATT and CDR2 SNEGSKA come from the germline V gene (reference sequence). The CDR3 is 11 residues long. The sample comes from a study of vaccination effects on CD4 cells after COVID-19. Within the ViraFEST assay, antigen-specific CD4+ T cells underwent expansion with viral peptide pools prior to sequencing. CD4+ T cells were isolated after nine to ten days of culture. Two doses of either BNT162b2 or mRNA-1273 were given to each participant. Only in-frame clones appear in the TCRdb table, and some are missing; sequencing was by immunoSEQ multiplex PCR. The sample lists 70,000 to 95,000 clones, around four fifths occurring once.

The gene calls are TRBV20-1 and TRBJ1-2; D uncertain. The clonotype was recovered from a human donor who received a COVID-19 vaccine. The sequenced sample was CD4+ T cells from PBMCs cultured with HCoV-OC43 spike peptides, obtained after COVID-19 vaccination. Subset indicated: HCoV-OC43 spike overlapping peptide pool stimulation. CDR3 sequence reads: CSAAGDYGYTF. The CDR3 DNA reads as TGCAGTGCTGCCGGGGACTATGGCTACACCTTC.